This TCR beta chain was recovered during a study of OX40 agonist ivuxolimab in advanced cancers. On the study more broadly: Three patients responded partially, comprising one with hepatocellular carcinoma and two with cutaneous melanoma.

Libraries were prepared by immunoSEQ multiplex PCR; TCRdb keeps only in-frame clonotypes and omits some of them. The sample has about 84,000 clones; more than 75% are singletons. Germline V gene sequence: CDR1 MNHNY, CDR2 SVGAGI (reference sequence). The CDR3 contains 14 residues. The V end lost 6 bases, the J end lost 0 bases, and 8 bases lay between the germline ends. The origin of this receptor is an adult with an advanced solid tumor such as melanoma, head and neck, liver or kidney cancer. The source was CD4+ or CD8+ T cells sorted from blood, collected in a trial of the OX40 agonist ivuxolimab. The chain couples TRBV6-6 to TRBJ1-4; D remains unclear. CDR3 sequence (DNA): TGTGCCAGCAGCCCCACATCAACTAATGAAAAACTGTTTTTT. It codes for CASSPTSTNEKLFF.